This T cell receptor (beta chain) emerged from a study of blood T cell repertoires in COVID-19. This table comes from immunoSEQ multiplex PCR, and its TCRdb copy is limited to in-frame clones, with some not included. The sample has more than 300,000 clones, 88% seen once. Enrolled through a virtual design, the participants were between roughly 18 and 95 years of age and came from roughly 22 US areas. Cohorts were assigned according to the clinical history that participants reported. With 2 bases removed from V and 0 bases from J, the gap between germline ends came to 13 bases. The CDR3 has 15 amino acids. Germline lookup yields CDR1 SQVTM and CDR2 ANQGSEA.

The sequence was obtained from a young woman who had recovered from COVID-19. The sample was PBMCs or T cells enriched from blood (not recorded which). V gene TRBV29-1 combines with J gene TRBJ1-2; D is uncertain. CDR3 DNA: TGCAGCGTTGAAACGAGGCGGGTCCCTAACTATGGCTACACCTTC. Translated, it gives CSVETRRVPNYGYTF.